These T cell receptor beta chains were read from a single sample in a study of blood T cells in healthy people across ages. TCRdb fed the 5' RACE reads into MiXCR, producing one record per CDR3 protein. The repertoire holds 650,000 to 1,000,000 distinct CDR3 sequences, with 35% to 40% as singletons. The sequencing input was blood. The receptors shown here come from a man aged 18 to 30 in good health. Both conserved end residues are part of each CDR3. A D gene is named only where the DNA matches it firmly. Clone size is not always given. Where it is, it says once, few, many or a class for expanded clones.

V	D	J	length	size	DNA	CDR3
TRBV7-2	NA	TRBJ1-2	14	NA	TGTGCCAGCAGCGTAGATACCAGGCCCTATGGCTACACCTTC	CASSVDTRPYGYTF
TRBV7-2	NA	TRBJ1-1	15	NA	TGTGCCAGCAGCCCCACCTGGGGGGTGAACACTGAAGCTTTCTTT	CASSPTWGVNTEAFF
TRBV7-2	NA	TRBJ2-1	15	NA	TGTGCCAGCAGCCCAGCCGGAACCTCCTACAATGAGCAGTTCTTC	CASSPAGTSYNEQFF
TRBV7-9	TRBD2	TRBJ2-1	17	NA	TGTGCCAGCAGTCCTTCTTGGCCAGAGCGGGGGTACGATGAGCAGTTCTTC	CASSPSWPERGYDEQFF
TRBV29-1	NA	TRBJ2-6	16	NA	TGCAGCGTTGAAGGGCATAAGGAAACTGGGGCCAACGTCCTGACTTTC	CSVEGHKETGANVLTF
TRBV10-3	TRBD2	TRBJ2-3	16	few	TGTGCCATCAGTACCACTAGCGGGGAAAGCACAGATACGCAGTATTTT	CAISTTSGESTDTQYF
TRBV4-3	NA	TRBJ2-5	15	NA	TGCGCCAGCAGCCAAGACGCAACGACTAGTTTAAAGCAGTACTTC	CASSQDATTSLKQYF
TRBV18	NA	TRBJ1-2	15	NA	TGTGCCAGCTCACCACGGGATACCGAGCCAGATGGCTACACCTTC	CASSPRDTEPDGYTF
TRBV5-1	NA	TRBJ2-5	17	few	TGCGCCAGCAGCTTGGCTGTTGGGGGGGGCTCCTACAATGAGCAGTACTTC	CASSLAVGGGSYNEQYF
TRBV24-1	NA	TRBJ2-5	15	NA	TGTGCCACCAGTGGGAGGACCCTTCTTCAAGAGACCCAGTACTTC	CATSGRTLLQETQYF
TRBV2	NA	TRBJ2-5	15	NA	TGTGCCAGCAGTGAGCAAGGGGCGAGGGGAGAGACCCGGTACTTC	CASSEQGARGETRYF
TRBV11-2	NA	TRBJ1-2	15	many	TGTGCCAGCAGCTTTCGAGCCCCTTCTCCCTATGGCTACACCTTC	CASSFRAPSPYGYTF
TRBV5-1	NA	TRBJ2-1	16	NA	TGCGCCAGCAGCGATGGGCTGACAGTCCTGACGAATGAGCAGTTCTTC	CASSDGLTVLTNEQFF
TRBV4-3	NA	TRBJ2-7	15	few	TGCGCCAGCAGCCAAGATGTGATAGGAGGGAGGCCCCAGTACTTC	CASSQDVIGGRPQYF
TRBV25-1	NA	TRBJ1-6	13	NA	TGTGCCAGCACCTCCGGGATCTATTCACCCCTCCACTTT	CASTSGIYSPLHF
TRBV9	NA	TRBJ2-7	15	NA	TGTGCCAGCAGCGCTGGCGGGACAGCTTCCTACGAGCAGTACTTC	CASSAGGTASYEQYF
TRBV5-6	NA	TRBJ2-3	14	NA	TGTGCCAGCAGCCAACAAGGGGACACAGATACGCAGTATTTT	CASSQQGDTDTQYF
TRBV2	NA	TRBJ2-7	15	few	TGTGCCAGCAGTGAACGGGCAGTCTTTTCCCACGAGCAGTACTTC	CASSERAVFSHEQYF
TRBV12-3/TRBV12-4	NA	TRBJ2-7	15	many	TGTGCCAGCAGTTTAGTCCAGGGTAGTAGGTACGAGCAGTACTTC	CASSLVQGSRYEQYF
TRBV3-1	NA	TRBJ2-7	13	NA	TGTGCCAGCAGCCAACAGGGGTGGGGCGAGCAGTACTTC	CASSQQGWGEQYF
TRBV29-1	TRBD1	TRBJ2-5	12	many	TGCAGAATAGGGACAGACCAAGAGACCCAGTACTTC	CRIGTDQETQYF
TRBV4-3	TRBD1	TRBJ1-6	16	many	TGCGCCAGCAGCCAAGATCAGACAGGGACACGGACACCCCTCCACTTT	CASSQDQTGTRTPLHF
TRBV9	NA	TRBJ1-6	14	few	TGTGCCAGCAGCGTAGGGAGAAGGAATTCACCCCTCCACTTT	CASSVGRRNSPLHF
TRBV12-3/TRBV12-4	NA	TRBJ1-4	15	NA	TGTGCCAGCAGCTCACCGGGACGGCGAAATGAAAAACTGTTTTTT	CASSSPGRRNEKLFF
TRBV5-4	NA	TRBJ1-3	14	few	TGTGCCAGCAGCTTGGGGCGGTCTGGAAACACCATATATTTT	CASSLGRSGNTIYF
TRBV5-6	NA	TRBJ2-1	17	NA	TGTGCCAGCAGCTTCCAGACAGGCCGGAGCTCCTACAATGAGCAGTTCTTC	CASSFQTGRSSYNEQFF
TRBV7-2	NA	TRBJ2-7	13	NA	TGTGCCAGCAGCTTACGGGAGAACTACGAGCAGTACTTC	CASSLRENYEQYF
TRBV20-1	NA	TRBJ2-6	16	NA	TGCAGTGCTGAGGACAGAGAGAACTCTGGGGCCAACGTCCTGACTTTC	CSAEDRENSGANVLTF
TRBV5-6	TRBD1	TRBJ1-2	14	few	TGTGCCAGCAGCGCTGGGACAGACTTCTATGGCTACACCTTC	CASSAGTDFYGYTF
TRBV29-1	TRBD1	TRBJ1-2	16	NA	TGCAGCGTTGAAGATCTCCGGGACAGTCCTGTCTATGGCTACACCTTC	CSVEDLRDSPVYGYTF
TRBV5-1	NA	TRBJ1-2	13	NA	TGCGCCAGCAGCGTTTCGCGGACGCGGGGCTACACCTTC	CASSVSRTRGYTF
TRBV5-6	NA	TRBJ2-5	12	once	TGTGCCAGCAGCTTGAGGGACATAAAGCAGTACTTC	CASSLRDIKQYF
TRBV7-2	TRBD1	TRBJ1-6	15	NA	TGTGCCAGCAGCTTACAGACAGGGACTAATTCACCCCTCCACTTT	CASSLQTGTNSPLHF